This T cell receptor beta chain is drawn from a study of CD4+ T cells in melanoma. Measured with immunoSEQ multiplex PCR; TCRdb has only the in-frame clones, and not every one. The sample contains about 140,000 clones, around 90% of which appear only once. V lost 7 bases to trimming and J lost 0 bases, with 13 bases between them. The CDR3 is made up of 15 amino acids. The V gene's germline CDR1 is ENHRY and CDR2 SYGVKD. This TCR was sampled from a human donor with melanoma. This chain uses TRBV10-3 with TRBJ2-1; D not resolved. CDR3 loop: CAITSGLSSYNEQFF. The CDR3, as DNA: TGTGCCATCACCAGTGGGTTAAGCTCCTACAATGAGCAGTTCTTC.